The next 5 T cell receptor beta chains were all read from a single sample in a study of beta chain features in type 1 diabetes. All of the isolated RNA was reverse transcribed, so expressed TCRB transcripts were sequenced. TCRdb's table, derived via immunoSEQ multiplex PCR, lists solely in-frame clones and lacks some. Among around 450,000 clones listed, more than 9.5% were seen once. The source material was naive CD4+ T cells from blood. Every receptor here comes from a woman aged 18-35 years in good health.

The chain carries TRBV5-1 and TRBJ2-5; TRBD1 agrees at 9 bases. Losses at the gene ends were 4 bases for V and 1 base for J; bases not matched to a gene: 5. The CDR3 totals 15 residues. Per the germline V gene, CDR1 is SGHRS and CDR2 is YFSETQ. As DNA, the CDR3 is TGCGCCAGCAGCCCGAGGGACAGGGCCCAAGAGACCCAGTACTTC. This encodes CASSPRDRAQETQYF.

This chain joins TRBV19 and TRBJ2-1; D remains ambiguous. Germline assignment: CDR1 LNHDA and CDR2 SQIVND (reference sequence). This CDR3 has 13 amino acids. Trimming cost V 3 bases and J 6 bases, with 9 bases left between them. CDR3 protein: CASSIFLFNEQFF. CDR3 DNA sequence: TGTGCCAGTAGTATCTTCCTCTTCAATGAGCAGTTCTTC.

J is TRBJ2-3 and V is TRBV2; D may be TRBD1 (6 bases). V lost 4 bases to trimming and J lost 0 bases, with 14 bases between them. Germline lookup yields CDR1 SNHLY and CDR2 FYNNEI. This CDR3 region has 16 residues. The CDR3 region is CASSVPQGSSTDTQYF. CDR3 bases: TGTGCCAGCAGTGTACCACAGGGTAGTAGCACAGATACGCAGTATTTT.

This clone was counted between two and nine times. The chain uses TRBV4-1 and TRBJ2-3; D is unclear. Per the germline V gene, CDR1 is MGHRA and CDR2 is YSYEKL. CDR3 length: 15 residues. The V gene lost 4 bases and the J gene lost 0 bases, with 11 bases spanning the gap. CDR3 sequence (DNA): TGCGCCAGCAGCCCCAAGACCTCTAGCACAGATACGCAGTATTTT. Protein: CASSPKTSSTDTQYF.

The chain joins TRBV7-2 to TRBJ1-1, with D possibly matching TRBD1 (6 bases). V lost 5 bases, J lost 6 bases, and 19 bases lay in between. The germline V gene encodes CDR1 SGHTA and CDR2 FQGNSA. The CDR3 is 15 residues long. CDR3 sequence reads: CASSTDSGRVAEAFF. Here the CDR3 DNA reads TGTGCCAGCAGCACGGACAGTGGAAGGGTCGCTGAAGCTTTCTTT.